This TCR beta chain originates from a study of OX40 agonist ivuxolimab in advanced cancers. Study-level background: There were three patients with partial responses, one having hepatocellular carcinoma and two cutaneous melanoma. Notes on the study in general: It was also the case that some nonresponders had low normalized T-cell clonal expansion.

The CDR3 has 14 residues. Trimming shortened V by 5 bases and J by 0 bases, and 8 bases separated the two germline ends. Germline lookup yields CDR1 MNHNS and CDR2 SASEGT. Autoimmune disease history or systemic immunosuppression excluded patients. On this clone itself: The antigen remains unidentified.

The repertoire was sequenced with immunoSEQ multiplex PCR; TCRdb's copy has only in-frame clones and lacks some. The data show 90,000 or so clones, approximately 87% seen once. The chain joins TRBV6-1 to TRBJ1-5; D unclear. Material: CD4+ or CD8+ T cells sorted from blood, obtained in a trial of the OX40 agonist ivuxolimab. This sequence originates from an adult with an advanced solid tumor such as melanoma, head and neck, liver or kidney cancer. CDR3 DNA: TGTGCCAGCAGTCCCACAAGTAGCAATCAGCCCCAGCATTTT. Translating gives CASSPTSSNQPQHF.